This TCR beta chain was recorded in a study of T-cell reconstitution after alpha-beta-depleted transplantation in children. V gave up 0 bases and J gave up 0 bases, with 21 bases separating them. This CDR3 has 19 amino acids. Germline CDR1 SGHRS, CDR2 YFSETQ. A TCRbeta library incorporating unique molecular identifiers was prepared. TCRdb ran MiXCR on the PCR reads and lists one entry per CDR3 protein. This repertoire shows a few hundred thousand distinct CDR3 sequences, about 9.6% found once; its top ten account for around 5.1%. The chain uses TRBV5-1 and TRBJ1-1; tentatively, D is TRBD1 (5 bases). The specimen was PBMCs from the stem cell graft donor, collected from the stem cell graft. The source of this sequence is a human donor who donated a stem cell graft to a child with SCID. The CDR3 is CASSLARDGTYIMNTEAFF. CDR3 in DNA: TGCGCCAGCAGCTTGGCCCGGGACGGTACCTACATCATGAACACTGAAGCTTTCTTT.